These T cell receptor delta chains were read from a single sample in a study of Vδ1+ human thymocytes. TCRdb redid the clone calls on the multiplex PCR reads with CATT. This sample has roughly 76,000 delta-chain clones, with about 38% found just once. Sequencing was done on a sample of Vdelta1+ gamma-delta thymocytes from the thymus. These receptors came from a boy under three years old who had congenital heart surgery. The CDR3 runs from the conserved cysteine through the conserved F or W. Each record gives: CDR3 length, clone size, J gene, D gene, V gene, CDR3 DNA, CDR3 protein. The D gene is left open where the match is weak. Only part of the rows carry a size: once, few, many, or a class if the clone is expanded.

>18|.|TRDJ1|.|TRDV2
TGTGCCTGTGACACGGGGTGGTGTTTAGTAGGTCTTACCCCCAAACTCATCTTT
CACDTGWCLVGLTPKLIF
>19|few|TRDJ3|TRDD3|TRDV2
TGTGCCTGTGACAGTACTGGGGGATACGGGACCTGGGACACCCGACAGATGTTTTTC
CACDSTGGYGTWDTRQMFF
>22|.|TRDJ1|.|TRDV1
TGTGCTCTTGGGGATTGTACACGACCCCAAACATCCGTCCATTTCGTACCCGATAAACTCATCTTT
CALGDCTRPQTSVHFVPDKLIF
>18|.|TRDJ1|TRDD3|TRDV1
TGTGCTCTTGGGGAACTGCGCTGGGGGTCACCGGGGACCGATAAACTCATCTTT
CALGELRWGSPGTDKLIF
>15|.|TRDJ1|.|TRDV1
TGTGCTCTTGAGGGGTCCACTGGCGACACCGATAAACTCATCTTT
CALEGSTGDTDKLIF
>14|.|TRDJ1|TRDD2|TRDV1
TGTGCTCTTGGGACCCTTTTCCTACGGGGGAAACTCATCTTT
CALGTLFLRGKLIF
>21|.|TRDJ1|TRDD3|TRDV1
TGTGCTCTTGGGGAACTAAGGCTTTACTCTTCGGACTGGGGGATACGCTCGGGACTCATCTTT
CALGELRLYSSDWGIRSGLIF
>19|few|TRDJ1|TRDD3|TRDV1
TGTGCTCTTGGGGAAGTCTGCAAGAGGATCCGTGGGGGATACCGGGAACTCATCTTT
CALGEVCKRIRGGYRELIF
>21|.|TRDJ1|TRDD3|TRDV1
TGTGCTCTTGGGGATCATACACATTCCTTCTTACTGGGGGAGACCACCGATAAACTCATCTTT
CALGDHTHSFLLGETTDKLIF
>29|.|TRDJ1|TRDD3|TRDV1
TGTGCTCTTGGGGTCTCACATCCTTCCTTGCAAATCATGCGCCCAGTTGGGGGATACGCGGGGATTAACACCGATAAACTCATCTTT
CALGVSHPSLQIMRPVGGYAGINTDKLIF
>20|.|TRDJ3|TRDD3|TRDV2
TGTGCCTGTGACTTCATAGGGGGATATGGGATTTCCTGGGACACCCGACAGATGTTTTTC
CACDFIGGYGISWDTRQMFF
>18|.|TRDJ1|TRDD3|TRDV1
TGTGCTCTTGGGGAGTCTACCCCTGGATACGAGTACACCGATAAACTCATCTTT
CALGESTPGYEYTDKLIF
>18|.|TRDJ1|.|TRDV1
TGTGCTCTTGGGGAAAGGGAGGGTAGGGGATTGAGTCCCGATAAACTCATCTTT
CALGEREGRGLSPDKLIF
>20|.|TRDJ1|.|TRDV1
TGTGCTCTTGGGGAAACTTCCTACGTGGGGTCTGGGGGATACACCGATAAACTCATCTTT
CALGETSYVGSGGYTDKLIF
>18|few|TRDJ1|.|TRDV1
TGTGCTCTTGGGGAACTCCTGAAGGGGGGACGGTACACCGATAAACTCATCTTT
CALGELLKGGRYTDKLIF
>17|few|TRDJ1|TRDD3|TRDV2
TGTGCCCGTGCGATCTCCTGTACTGGGGACTACACCGATAAACTCATCTTT
CARAISCTGDYTDKLIF
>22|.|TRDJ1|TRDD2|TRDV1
TGTGCTCTTGGGAATGGTGGCCTTCCTACTAGTCCTCGGCCCTGTAGGGCCGATAAACTCATCTTT
CALGNGGLPTSPRPCRADKLIF
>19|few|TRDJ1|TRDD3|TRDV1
TGTGCTCTTGGGGACCTTTCCAGTGGGGGATACGAAGGGGGCGATAAACTCATCTTT
CALGDLSSGGYEGGDKLIF
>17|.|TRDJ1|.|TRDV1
TGTGCTCTTGGGGCCTACCTTCCCACGGACTGGGGATCTAAACTCATCTTT
CALGAYLPTDWGSKLIF
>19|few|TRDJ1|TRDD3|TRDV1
TGTGCTCTTGGGGAACCCCCCTTTTTGCTGGGGGATATCGCCGATAAACTCATCTTT
CALGEPPFLLGDIADKLIF
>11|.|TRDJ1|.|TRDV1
TGTGCTCAGGGGTCCCGCGATCAACTCATCTTT
CAQGSRDQLIF
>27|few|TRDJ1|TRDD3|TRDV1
TGTGCTCTTGGGGAAGATCGGCGTCCTGGCCATCCTCGTACGGCCTGGGGGACAAAAACGTACACCGATAAACTCATCTTT
CALGEDRRPGHPRTAWGTKTYTDKLIF
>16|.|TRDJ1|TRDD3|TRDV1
TGTGCTCTTGGGGCCCTACTGGGGAAGTACACCGATAAACTCATCTTT
CALGALLGKYTDKLIF
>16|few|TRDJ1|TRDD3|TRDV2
TGTGCCTGTGTTTGTAAACTGGGGGTCCACACCGATAAACTCATCTTT
CACVCKLGVHTDKLIF
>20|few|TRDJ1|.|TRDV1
TGTGCTCTTGGGGAGCGGAGCGCCGCCCCCTGGGGATGGGGGGCCAGTAAACTCATCTTT
CALGERSAAPWGWGASKLIF
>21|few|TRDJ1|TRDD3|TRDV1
TGTGCTCTTGGGGAACTAGGTTCCACGTACTGGGGGGCCATATACACCGATAAACTCATCTTT
CALGELGSTYWGAIYTDKLIF
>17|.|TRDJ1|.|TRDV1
TGTGCTCTTGGGGAACTCTCGTGGGGCCTCCCGGTAGCTAAACTCATCTTT
CALGELSWGLPVAKLIF
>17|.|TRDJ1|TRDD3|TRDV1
TGTGCTCTTGGGGAACCCCCGATTTGGGGGATACGGGATAAACTCATCTTT
CALGEPPIWGIRDKLIF
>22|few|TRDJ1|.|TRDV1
TGTGCTCTTGGGGAAAGGCCTTCCTATTACTGGGGGAACGAACCTTACACCGATAAACTCATCTTT
CALGERPSYYWGNEPYTDKLIF
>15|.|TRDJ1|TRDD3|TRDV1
TGTGCTCTTGGGGACGGGGGGATGTGTACCGATAAACTCATCTTT
CALGDGGMCTDKLIF
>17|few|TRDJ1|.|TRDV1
TGTGCTCTTGGGGGACCGTTGCGGGGGACGGTAACCGATAAACTCATCTTT
CALGGPLRGTVTDKLIF
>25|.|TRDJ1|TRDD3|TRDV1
TGTGCTCTTGGGGAATGTGGGGGATTAATCCACTATCACCCGACGGGGGCCAAGTACACCGATAAACTCATCTTT
CALGECGGLIHYHPTGAKYTDKLIF
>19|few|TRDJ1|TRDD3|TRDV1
TGTGCTCTTGGGGAGAAAAGTCTATACTGGGGCACCACTGGCGATAAACTCATCTTT
CALGEKSLYWGTTGDKLIF
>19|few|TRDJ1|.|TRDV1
TGTGCTCTTGGGGACCCGGTTAACAACTGGGAGGTTTACACCGATAAACTCATCTTT
CALGDPVNNWEVYTDKLIF
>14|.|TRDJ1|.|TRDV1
TGTGCTCTTGGGGAAGGTACGCATACCGATAAACTCATCTTT
CALGEGTHTDKLIF
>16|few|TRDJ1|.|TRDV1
TGTGCTCTTGGGGAACTACGTCGGGGGTTCACCGATAAACTCATCTTT
CALGELRRGFTDKLIF
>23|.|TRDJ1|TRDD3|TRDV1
TGTGCTCTTGGGGAACTAGGGCTGGTCCGTACCGCTGGGGGACTAAAATCCACCGATAAACTCATCTTT
CALGELGLVRTAGGLKSTDKLIF
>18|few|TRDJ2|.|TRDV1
TGTGCTCTTGGGGAGGCTCCTACGGGGGTAGGATTGACAGCACAACTCTTCTTT
CALGEAPTGVGLTAQLFF
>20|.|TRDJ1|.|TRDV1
TGTGCTCTTGGGGAACGCCCAATACGGGCGACTGGCTTGTACACCGATAAACTCATCTTT
CALGERPIRATGLYTDKLIF
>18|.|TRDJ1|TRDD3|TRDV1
TGTGCTCTTGGGGAAGGAGGGTATAATGCTGGGGGATTGGGTAAACTCATCTTT
CALGEGGYNAGGLGKLIF
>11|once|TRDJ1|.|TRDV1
TGTGCTCTTGGGACACCTACGTTTCTCATCTTT
CALGTPTFLIF
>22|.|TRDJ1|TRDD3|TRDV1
TGTGCTCTTGGGGTCCTAATTCCTAATGACTGGGGGACGCGCCGTTACACCGATAAACTCATCTTT
CALGVLIPNDWGTRRYTDKLIF
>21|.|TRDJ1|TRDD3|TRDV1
TGTGCTCTTGGGGAAGTTTGCCTACAGCTGGGGGATCCCGTCGGCACCGATAAACTCATCTTT
CALGEVCLQLGDPVGTDKLIF
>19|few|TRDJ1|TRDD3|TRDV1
TGTGCTCTTGGGGAACTGAGGTCTGGGGGATACGCGGGCACCGATAAACTCATCTTT
CALGELRSGGYAGTDKLIF
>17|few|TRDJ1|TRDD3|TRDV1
TGTGCTCTTGGGGAAACTGGGGGCCCCCCGTACACCGATAAACTCATCTTT
CALGETGGPPYTDKLIF
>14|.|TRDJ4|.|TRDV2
TGTGCCTGTGACACCGAAGGGGATTCCAGACCCCTGATCTTT
CACDTEGDSRPLIF
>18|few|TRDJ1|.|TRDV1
TGTGCTCTTGGGGAACTATCAATTGAACGGCCCTCGGAGGGGAAACTCATCTTT
CALGELSIERPSEGKLIF
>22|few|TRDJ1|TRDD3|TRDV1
TGTGCTCTTGGGGAAACCGGGCCTTCCTCGTACTGGGGGATCCCGTACACCGATAAGCTCATCTTT
CALGETGPSSYWGIPYTDKLIF
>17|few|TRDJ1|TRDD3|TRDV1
TGTGCTCTTGGGGAATCGGCACCTGTACTGGGGGATTCTAAACTCATCTTT
CALGESAPVLGDSKLIF
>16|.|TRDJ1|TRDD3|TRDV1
TGTGCTCTTGGGGTTCCTACGCTGGGGGATACGGCTAAACTCATCTTT
CALGVPTLGDTAKLIF
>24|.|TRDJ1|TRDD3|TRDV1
TGTGCTCTTGGGGGCCGTTTACCCGAACGTACCCGTGTACTGGGGGCTCTGTACACCGATAAACTCATCTTT
CALGGRLPERTRVLGALYTDKLIF
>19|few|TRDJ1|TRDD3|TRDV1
TGTGCTCTTGGGGCCCGGTGGGGGCCTGGGGGATACCGCACCGATAAACTCATCTTT
CALGARWGPGGYRTDKLIF
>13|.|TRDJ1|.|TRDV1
TGTGCTCTTGGGGAATTAGTGAGCCTGAAACTCATCTTT
CALGELVSLKLIF
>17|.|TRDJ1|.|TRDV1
TGTGCTCTTGGGGAACGAAAGGATAACTTGTACACCGATAAACTCATCTTT
CALGERKDNLYTDKLIF
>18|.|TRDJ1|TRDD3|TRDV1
TGTGCTCTTGGGGAATTACCTAACTGGGGGACTTACACCGATAAACTCATCTTT
CALGELPNWGTYTDKLIF
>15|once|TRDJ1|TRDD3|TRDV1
TGTGCTCTTGGGGACACTTCCCGACTGGGGATTAAACTCATCTTT
CALGDTSRLGIKLIF
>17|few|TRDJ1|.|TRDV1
TGTGCTCTTGGGGACCACCTCTTTTACCCCGGCGCCGATAAACTCATCTTT
CALGDHLFYPGADKLIF
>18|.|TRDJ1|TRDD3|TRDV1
TGTGCTCTTGGGGCTCCGTACTGGGGGATACCGGTAACCGATAAACTCATCTTT
CALGAPYWGIPVTDKLIF
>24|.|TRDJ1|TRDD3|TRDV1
TGTGCTCTTACAAGGAGGGGGGTCCCACCTCGGCCACTGGGGGACCACCTGTACACCGATAAACTCATCTTT
CALTRRGVPPRPLGDHLYTDKLIF